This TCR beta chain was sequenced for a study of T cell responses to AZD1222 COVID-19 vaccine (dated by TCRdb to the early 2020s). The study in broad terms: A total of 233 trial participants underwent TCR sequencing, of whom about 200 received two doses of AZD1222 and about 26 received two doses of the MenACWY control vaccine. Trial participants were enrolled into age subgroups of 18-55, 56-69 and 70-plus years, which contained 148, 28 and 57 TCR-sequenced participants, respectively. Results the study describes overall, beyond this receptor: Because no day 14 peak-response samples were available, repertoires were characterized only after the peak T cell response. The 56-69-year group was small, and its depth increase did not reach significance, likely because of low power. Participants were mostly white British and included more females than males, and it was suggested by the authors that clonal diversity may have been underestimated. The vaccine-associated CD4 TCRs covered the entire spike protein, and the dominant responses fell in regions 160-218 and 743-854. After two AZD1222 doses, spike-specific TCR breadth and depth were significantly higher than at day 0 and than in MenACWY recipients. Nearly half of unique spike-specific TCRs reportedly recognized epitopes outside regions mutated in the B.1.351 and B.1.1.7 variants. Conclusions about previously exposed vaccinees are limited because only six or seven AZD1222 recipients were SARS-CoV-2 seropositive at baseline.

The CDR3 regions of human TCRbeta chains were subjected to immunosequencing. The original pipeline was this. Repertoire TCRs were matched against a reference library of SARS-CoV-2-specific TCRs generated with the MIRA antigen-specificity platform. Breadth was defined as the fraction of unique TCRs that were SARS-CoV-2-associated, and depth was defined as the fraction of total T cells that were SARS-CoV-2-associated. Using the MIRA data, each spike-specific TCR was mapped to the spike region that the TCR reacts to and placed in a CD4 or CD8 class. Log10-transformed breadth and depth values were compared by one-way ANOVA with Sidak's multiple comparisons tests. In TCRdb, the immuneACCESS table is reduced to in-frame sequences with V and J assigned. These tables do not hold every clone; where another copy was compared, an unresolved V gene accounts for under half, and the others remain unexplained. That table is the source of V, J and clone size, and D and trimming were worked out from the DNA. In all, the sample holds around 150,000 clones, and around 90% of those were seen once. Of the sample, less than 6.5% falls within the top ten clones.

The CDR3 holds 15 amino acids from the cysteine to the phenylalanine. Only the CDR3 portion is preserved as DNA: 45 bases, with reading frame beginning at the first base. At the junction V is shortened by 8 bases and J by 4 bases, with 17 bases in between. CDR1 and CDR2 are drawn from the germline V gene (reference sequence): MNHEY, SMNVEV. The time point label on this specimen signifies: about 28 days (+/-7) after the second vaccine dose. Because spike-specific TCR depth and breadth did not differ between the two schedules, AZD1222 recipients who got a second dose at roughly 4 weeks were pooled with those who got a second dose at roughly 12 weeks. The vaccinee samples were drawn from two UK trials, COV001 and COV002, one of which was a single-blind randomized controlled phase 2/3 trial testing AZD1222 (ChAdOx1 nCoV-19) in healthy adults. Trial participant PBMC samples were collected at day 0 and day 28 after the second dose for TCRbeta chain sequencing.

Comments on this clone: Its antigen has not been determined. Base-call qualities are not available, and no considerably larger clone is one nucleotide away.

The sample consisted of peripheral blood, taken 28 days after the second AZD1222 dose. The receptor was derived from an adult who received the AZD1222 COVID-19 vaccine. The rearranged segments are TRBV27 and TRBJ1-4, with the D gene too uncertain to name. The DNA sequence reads TGTGCCAGCCCCTCGTGTCGGACGATTAATGAAAAACTGTTTTTT. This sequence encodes CASPSCRTINEKLFF.